The sequence of this T cell receptor beta chain was determined in a study of CXCR3-negative and CXCR3-positive naive CD8 T cells. Identification of naive CD8+ T cells rested on CD45RO-CCR7+CD27+CD95- status. Via 5' RACE with UMI labels, TRB cDNA libraries were prepared. TCRdb reanalyzed the 5' RACE reads, giving one entry per CDR3 protein sequence and no DNA. The clone table shows fewer than 95,000 distinct CDR3 sequences, with the ten largest holding about 1.1%. CDR1 and CDR2 (germline): SGHRS, YFSETQ. The length of the CDR3 is 16 residues. The TCR originated in a human donor in good health. Some clones in this sample may be carry-over from other donors' samples. The chain carries TRBV5-1 and TRBJ1-1; TCRdb designates TRBD1, a call that cannot be tested without DNA. The specimen was naive CXCR3- CD8+ T cells from blood. Subset here: CD45RO-CCR7+CD27+CD95- naive CD8+ T cells lacking CXCR3 (TNR3-). The CDR3 here is CASSYGARGDRTEAFF.